This TCR beta chain appears in the sequencing data of a study of OX40 agonist ivuxolimab in advanced cancers. The study in broad terms: The costimulatory receptor OX40 (CD134) was targeted by ivuxolimab, a fully human IgG2 agonistic monoclonal antibody. Intravenous ivuxolimab was administered to patients every 2 weeks at six dose levels: 0.01, 0.1, 0.3, 1.5, 3 and 10 mg/kg. Of the 50 to 55 patients in dose escalation, around 20 had hepatocellular carcinoma, about 15 had melanoma, 9 had renal cell carcinoma and 9 had head and neck cancer. The dose-escalation cohort was around 84% male with a mean age of about 60 years, ranging from roughly 23 to 85. Prior anti-PD-1, anti-PD-L1 or anti-CTLA-4 therapy was permitted, and checkpoint inhibitors had been received by about two fifths of dose-escalation patients. Partial responses occurred in three dose-escalation patients, of whom one had hepatocellular carcinoma and two had cutaneous melanoma. Peripheral TCRbeta sequencing aimed to test whether ivuxolimab altered TCR sequence diversity and caused clonal T-cell expansion. The paper reports the monotherapy dose-escalation portion (N ≈ 52 patients) of the phase I ivuxolimab trial.

According to the germline V gene (reference sequence), CDR1 reads MNHEY and CDR2 reads SMNVEV. V is pruned by 4 bases and J by 4 bases, leaving 2 bases of the junction without a gene match. Counted from cysteine to phenylalanine, this CDR3 has 15 amino acids. Of all the DNA, just the CDR3 is kept, 45 bases in frame from base 1. The study at large found these results: After ivuxolimab, more expanded clones were found on average in CD8+ T cells than in CD4+ T cells. Clonal expansion of both CD4+ and CD8+ blood T cells was observed from baseline to week 6 at doses 0.1 to 3.0 mg/kg. Low levels of normalized T-cell clonal expansion were also seen in some patients who did not respond. Partial responders in the 0.1-3.0 mg/kg groups had among the lowest normalized peripheral clonal expansion, especially among CD8+ T cells. The antigen specificity of the clonally expanded peripheral T cells was not determined.

The trial excluded patients who had a history of autoimmune disease or were on systemic immunosuppression. Peripheral blood for TCR sequencing was collected from all dose cohorts at baseline, on cycle 4 day 1, and on cycle 7 day 1. The samples were drawn from a first-in-human, open-label, multicenter phase I dose-escalation trial of ivuxolimab. Adults with locally advanced or metastatic melanoma, renal cell carcinoma, hepatocellular carcinoma or head and neck squamous cell carcinoma were enrolled in the trial. Before TCR sequencing, CD4+ T cells and CD8+ T cells from peripheral blood were sorted into separate populations. Genomic DNA was extracted from sorted cells for sequencing of the TCRbeta CDR3 region. The immunoSEQ Assay was used to sequence the TCRbeta CDR3 regions. The source is immuneACCESS, and TCRdb retained only in-frame sequences with V and J called. Part of the clones is not carried over; for the studies checked, unresolved V genes explain less than half of this, and the remainder is unexplained. For this sample there are tens of thousands of clones; roughly 90% appear just once. The top ten hold 18% of the sample.

Note on this clone: Its binding antigen is unknown. The record has no base qualities; no much larger clone is one base away.

This specimen consisted of CD4+ or CD8+ T cells sorted from blood, obtained in a trial of the OX40 agonist ivuxolimab. The chain was built from TRBV27 and TRBJ2-1; a stretch of 12 junction bases matches TRBD2. This TCR was recovered from an adult with an advanced solid tumor such as melanoma, head and neck, liver or kidney cancer. The DNA sequence follows: TGTGCCAGCAGTTCCGGGACTAGCGGGTACAATGAGCAGTTCTTC. This is translated as CASSSGTSGYNEQFF.